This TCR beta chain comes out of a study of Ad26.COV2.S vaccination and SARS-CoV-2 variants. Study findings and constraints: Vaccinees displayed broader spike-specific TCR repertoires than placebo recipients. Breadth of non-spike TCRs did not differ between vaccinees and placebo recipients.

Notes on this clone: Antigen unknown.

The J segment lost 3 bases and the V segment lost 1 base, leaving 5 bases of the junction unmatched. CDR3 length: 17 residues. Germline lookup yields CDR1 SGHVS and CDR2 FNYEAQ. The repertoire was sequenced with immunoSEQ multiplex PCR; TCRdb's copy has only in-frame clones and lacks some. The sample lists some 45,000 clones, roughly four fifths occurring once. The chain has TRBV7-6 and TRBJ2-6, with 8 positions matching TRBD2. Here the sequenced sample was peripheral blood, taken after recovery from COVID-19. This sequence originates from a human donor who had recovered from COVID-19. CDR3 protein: CASSLGVAGNGANVLTF. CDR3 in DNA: TGTGCCAGCAGCTTAGGGGTAGCGGGGAATGGGGCCAACGTCCTGACTTTC.